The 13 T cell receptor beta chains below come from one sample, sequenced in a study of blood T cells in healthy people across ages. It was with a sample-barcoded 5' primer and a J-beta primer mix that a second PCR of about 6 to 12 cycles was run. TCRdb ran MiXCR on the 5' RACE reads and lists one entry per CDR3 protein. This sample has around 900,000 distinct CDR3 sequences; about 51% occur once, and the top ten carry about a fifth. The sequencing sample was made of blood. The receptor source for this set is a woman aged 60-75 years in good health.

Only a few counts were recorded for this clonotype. In DNA, the CDR3 is TGCAGCGTTGCGGGTAGCGGGAGGGGAAACAATGAGCAGTTCTTC. It is translated as CSVAGSGRGNNEQFF. The chain is built from TRBV29-1 and TRBJ2-1; 11 nucleotides align to TRBD2. The CDR3 has 15 amino acids. V shed 4 bases, J shed 5 bases, and the junction held 7 bases outside the gene matches. Germline V gene lookup returns CDR1 SQVTM and CDR2 ANQGSEA.

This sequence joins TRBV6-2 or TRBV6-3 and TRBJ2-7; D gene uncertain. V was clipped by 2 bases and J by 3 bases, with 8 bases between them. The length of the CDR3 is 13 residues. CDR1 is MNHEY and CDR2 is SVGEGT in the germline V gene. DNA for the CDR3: TGTGCCAGCAGTTACGGCTATTTCTACGAGCAGTACTTC. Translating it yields CASSYGYFYEQYF.

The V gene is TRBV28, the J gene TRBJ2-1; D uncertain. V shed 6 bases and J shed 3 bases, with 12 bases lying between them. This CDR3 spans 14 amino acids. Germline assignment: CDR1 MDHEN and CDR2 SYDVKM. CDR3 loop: CASRKTINYNEQFF. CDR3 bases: TGTGCCAGCAGAAAAACTATTAACTACAATGAGCAGTTCTTC. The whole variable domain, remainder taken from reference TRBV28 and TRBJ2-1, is DVKVTQSSRYLVKRTGEKVFLECVQDMDHENMFWYRQDPGLGLRLIYFSYDVKMKEKGDIPEGYSVSREKKERFSLILESASTNQTSMYLCASRKTINYNEQFFGPGTRLTVL.

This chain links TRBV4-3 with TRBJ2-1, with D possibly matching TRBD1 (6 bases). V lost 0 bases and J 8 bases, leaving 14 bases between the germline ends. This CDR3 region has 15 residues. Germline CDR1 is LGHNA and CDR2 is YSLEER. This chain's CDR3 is CASSQEKLTGDEQFF. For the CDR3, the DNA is TGCGCCAGCAGCCAAGAAAAACTGACAGGCGATGAGCAGTTCTTC.

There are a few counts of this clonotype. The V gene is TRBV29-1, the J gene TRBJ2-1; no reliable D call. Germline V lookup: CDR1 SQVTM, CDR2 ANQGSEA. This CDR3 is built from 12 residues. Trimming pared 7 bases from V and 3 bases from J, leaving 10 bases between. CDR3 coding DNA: TGCAGCGGAATTCCAGACTACAATGAGCAGTTCTTC. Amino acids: CSGIPDYNEQFF.

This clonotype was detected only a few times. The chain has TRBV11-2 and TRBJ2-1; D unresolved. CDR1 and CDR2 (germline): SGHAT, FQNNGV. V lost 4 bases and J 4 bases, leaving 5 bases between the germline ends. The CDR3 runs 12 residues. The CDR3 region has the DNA TGTGCCAGCAGCTGGTCATACAATGAGCAGTTCTTC. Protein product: CASSWSYNEQFF. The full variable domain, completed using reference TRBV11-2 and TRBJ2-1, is EAGVAQSPRYKIIEKRQSVAFWCNPISGHATLYWYQQILGQGPKLLIQFQNNGVVDDSQLPKDRFSAERLKGVDSTLKIQPAKLEDSAVYLCASSWSYNEQFFGPGTRLTVL.

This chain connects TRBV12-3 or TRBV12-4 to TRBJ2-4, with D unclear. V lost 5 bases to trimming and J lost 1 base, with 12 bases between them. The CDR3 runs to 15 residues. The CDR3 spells CASSKSEFAKNIQYF. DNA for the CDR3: TGTGCCAGCAGTAAAAGTGAGTTCGCCAAAAACATTCAGTACTTC.

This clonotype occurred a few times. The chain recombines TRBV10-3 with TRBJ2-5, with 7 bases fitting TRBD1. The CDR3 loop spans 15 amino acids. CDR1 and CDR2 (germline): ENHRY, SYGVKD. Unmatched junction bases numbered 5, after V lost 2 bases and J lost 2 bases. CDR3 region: CAISEIRDSQETQYF. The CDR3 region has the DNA TGTGCCATCAGTGAGATCCGGGACAGTCAAGAGACCCAGTACTTC.

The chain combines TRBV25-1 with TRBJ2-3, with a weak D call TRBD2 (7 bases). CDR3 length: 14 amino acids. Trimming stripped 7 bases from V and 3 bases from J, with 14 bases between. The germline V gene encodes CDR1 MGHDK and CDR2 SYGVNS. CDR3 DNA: TGTGCCAGCATCGAGGGGGGGGGAACAGATACGCAGTATTTT. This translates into CASIEGGGTDTQYF.

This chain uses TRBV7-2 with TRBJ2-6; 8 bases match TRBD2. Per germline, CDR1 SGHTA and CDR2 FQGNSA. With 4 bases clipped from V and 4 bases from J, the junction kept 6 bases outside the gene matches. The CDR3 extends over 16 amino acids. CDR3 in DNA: TGTGCCAGCAGCTCAGCGGGAGTCGCAGGGGCCAACGTCCTGACTTTC. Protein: CASSSAGVAGANVLTF.

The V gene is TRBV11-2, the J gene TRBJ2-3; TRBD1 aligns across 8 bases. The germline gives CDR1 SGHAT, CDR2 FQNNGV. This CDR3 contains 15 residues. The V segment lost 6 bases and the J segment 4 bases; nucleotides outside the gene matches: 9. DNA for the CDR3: TGTGCCAGCAGAAGCGGACAGGGCGCGGCAGATACGCAGTATTTT. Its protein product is CASRSGQGAADTQYF. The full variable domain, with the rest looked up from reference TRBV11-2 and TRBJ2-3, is EAGVAQSPRYKIIEKRQSVAFWCNPISGHATLYWYQQILGQGPKLLIQFQNNGVVDDSQLPKDRFSAERLKGVDSTLKIQPAKLEDSAVYLCASRSGQGAADTQYFGPGTRLTVL.

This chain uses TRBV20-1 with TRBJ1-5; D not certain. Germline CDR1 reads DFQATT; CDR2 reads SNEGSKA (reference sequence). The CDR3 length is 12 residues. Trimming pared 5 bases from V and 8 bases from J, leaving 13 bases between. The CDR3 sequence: CSARREAKPQHF. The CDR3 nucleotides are TGCAGTGCTCGACGGGAGGCAAAGCCCCAGCATTTT.

The CDR3 protein is CASRTTSGRSEFVDEQYF. The CDR3 DNA sequence: TGTGCCAGCAGGACGACTAGCGGGAGGTCTGAGTTTGTGGACGAGCAGTACTTC. This chain uses TRBV6-1 with TRBJ2-7; 13 bases line up with TRBD2. This CDR3 region has 18 residues. V lost 6 bases to trimming and J lost 5 bases; unmatched junction nucleotides: 16. The germline V gene has CDR1 MNHNS and CDR2 SASEGT.